The entry that follows covers one T cell receptor beta chain sequence. This specimen comes from a study of blood T cell repertoires in COVID-19. Study-level information: PBMCs, B-cell-depleted T cells, or T cells were the source of the cDNA or gDNA that made up the material.

In the study's own analysis: Estimated nucleated cell counts came from reference gene primer amplification. The protocol was immunoSEQ multiplex PCR, while the TCRdb copy is restricted to in-frame clones and leaves out a portion. D and trimming come from the DNA, and the V and J calls and clone size come from that table. The table shows 150,000 to 200,000 clones, with about 86% occurring only once. Per germline, CDR1 SNHLY and CDR2 FYNNEI. The CDR3 totals 15 residues. Trimming removed 4 bases at V and 1 base at J, with 11 bases between. The chain has TRBV2 and TRBJ1-5; D is perhaps TRBD1 (5 bases). The specimen was peripheral blood. This sequence was found in a man aged 60 to 69 with acute or convalescent COVID-19. CDR3 loop: CASSAGRESNQPQHF. The DNA for the CDR3 is TGTGCCAGCAGTGCCGGCAGGGAAAGCAATCAGCCCCAGCATTTT.